The T cell receptor beta chain described here comes from a study of identifying expanded T cells in peripheral blood. CDR1 is GTSNPN and CDR2 is SVGIG in the germline V gene (reference sequence). V was cut by 0 bases and J by 0 bases, with 8 bases left in between. CDR3 length equals 15 residues. Libraries were prepared by immunoSEQ multiplex PCR; TCRdb keeps only in-frame clonotypes and omits some of them. In the table there are around 63,000 clones, around 87% of which are singletons. V and J are TRBV30 and TRBJ1-4; D call uncertain. This receptor was taken from a person aged 18 to 75 in good health. Sequenced material: blood. The CDR3 DNA reads TGTGCCTGGAGTGTAACGGCAGCAACTAATGAAAAACTGTTTTTT. It specifies CAWSVTAATNEKLFF.